The following is a T cell receptor (beta chain) sequence with its context. The antigen remains unidentified. The record originates from a study of cytomegalovirus exposure and HLA in healthy donors. Study results and caveats: The authors assumed roughly uniform sequencing depth across donors for presence/absence analyses.

Germline V CDR1 and CDR2: MNHNS, SASEGT. CDR3 length: 14 amino acids. Deletions cut 5 bases from V and 1 base from J, with 11 bases between. PCR amplification relied on 60 Vbeta primers (plus 13 Jbeta primers). Profiling relied on immunoSEQ multiplex PCR, and the TCRdb table lists in-frame clones only, not all of them. This sample has 100,000 to 150,000 clones, with about 73% found just once. Sequenced material: PBMCs. The chain combines TRBV6-1 with TRBJ2-5; possible D gene TRBD1, 5 bases. This receptor was identified in a woman between 50 and 59 years old in good health and CMV-seropositive. CDR3 bases: TGTGCCAGCAGTCGAGACAGCGCCCAAGAGACCCAGTACTTC. Translating gives CASSRDSAQETQYF.